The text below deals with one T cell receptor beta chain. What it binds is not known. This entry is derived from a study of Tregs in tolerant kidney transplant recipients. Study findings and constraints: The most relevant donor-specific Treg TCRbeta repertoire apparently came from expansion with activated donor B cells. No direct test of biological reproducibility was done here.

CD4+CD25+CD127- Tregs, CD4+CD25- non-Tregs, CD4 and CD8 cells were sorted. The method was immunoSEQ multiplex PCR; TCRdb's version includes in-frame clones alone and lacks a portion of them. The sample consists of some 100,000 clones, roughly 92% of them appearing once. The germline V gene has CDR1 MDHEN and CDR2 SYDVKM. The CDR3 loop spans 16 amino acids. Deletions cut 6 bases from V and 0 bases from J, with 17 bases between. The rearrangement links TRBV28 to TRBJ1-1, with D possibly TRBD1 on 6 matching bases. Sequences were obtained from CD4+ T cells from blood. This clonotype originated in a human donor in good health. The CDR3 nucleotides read TGTGCCAGCAGGCAAACAGGGTGGGCCATGAACACTGAAGCTTTCTTT. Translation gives CASRQTGWAMNTEAFF.